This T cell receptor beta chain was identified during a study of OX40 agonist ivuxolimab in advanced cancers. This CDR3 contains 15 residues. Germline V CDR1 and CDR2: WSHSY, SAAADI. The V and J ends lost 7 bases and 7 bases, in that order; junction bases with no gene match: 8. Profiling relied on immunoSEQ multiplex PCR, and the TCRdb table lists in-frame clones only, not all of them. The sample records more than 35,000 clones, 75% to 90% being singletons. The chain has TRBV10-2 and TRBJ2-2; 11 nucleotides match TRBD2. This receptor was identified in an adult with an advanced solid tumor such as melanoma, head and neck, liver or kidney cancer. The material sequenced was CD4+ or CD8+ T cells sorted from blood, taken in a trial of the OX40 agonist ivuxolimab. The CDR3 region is CASTVSGGAFGELFF. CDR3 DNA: TGCGCCAGCACCGTTAGCGGGGGGGCCTTCGGGGAGCTGTTTTTT.